The rows below give T cell receptor beta chains drawn from one sample of a study of blood T cell repertoires in COVID-19. TCRdb's copy holds only in-frame clones and misses some; the assay was immunoSEQ multiplex PCR. The sample has about 150,000 clones; about 87% are singletons. The sample taken for sequencing was peripheral blood. Receptors were obtained from a man of 80 years or more with acute or convalescent COVID-19. The conserved cysteine and the conserved F or W are not part of the CDR3 here.

V: TRBV18; J: TRBJ2-5; CDR3: ASSPQSGRETQY
V: TRBV5-1; J: TRBJ2-1; CDR3: ASSRGGANTKSYNEQF
V: TRBV28; J: TRBJ1-2; CDR3: ASSSPRGMVANYGYT
V: TRBV6-5; J: TRBJ1-2; CDR3: ASSSPGAGDYGYT
V: TRBV7-8; J: TRBJ1-2; CDR3: ASSLPSDRGGYT
V: TRBV28; J: TRBJ2-7; CDR3: ASSRRYEQY
V: TRBV5-6; J: TRBJ1-6; CDR3: ASSTVTGNSPLH
V: TRBV18; J: TRBJ1-6; CDR3: ASSPNPGQGTNSPLH
V: TRBV28; J: TRBJ1-5; CDR3: ASSLLRGGQPQH
V: TRBV15; J: TRBJ1-2; CDR3: ATSRDQTGNYGYT
V: TRBV4-1; J: TRBJ2-2; CDR3: ASSHLGAGELF
V: TRBV29-1; J: TRBJ1-1; CDR3: SVGQITEAF
V: TRBV4-1; J: TRBJ1-5; CDR3: ASSQRDRGILSNQPQH
V: TRBV6-1; J: TRBJ2-7; CDR3: ASSEAPVYEQY
V: TRBV5-1; J: TRBJ1-2; CDR3: ASRNGQGDGYGYT
V: TRBV28; J: TRBJ2-4; CDR3: ASSLQKNIQY
V: TRBV2; J: TRBJ1-5; CDR3: ASSSGQGQQPQH
V: TRBV4-1; J: TRBJ2-7; CDR3: ASSQVPGAPNEQY
V: TRBV29-1; J: TRBJ2-3; CDR3: SGYGASGSTDTQY
V: TRBV5-1; J: TRBJ2-7; CDR3: ASSSRDRTRSYEQY
V: TRBV19; J: TRBJ2-7; CDR3: ASGRGGSYEQY
V: TRBV24-1; J: TRBJ2-1; CDR3: ATSDSLTGGPNNEQF
V: TRBV27; J: TRBJ2-7; CDR3: ASSSGRGQGFYEQY
V: TRBV5-4; J: TRBJ1-1; CDR3: ASSFARQGPNTEAF
V: TRBV23-1; J: TRBJ1-3; CDR3: ASSQLPGNTIY
V: TRBV11-2; J: TRBJ1-1; CDR3: ASSWGTVISNTEAF
V: TRBV5-5; J: TRBJ2-5; CDR3: ASSLGQLQETQY
V: TRBV27; J: TRBJ2-5; CDR3: ASSLGGLGGETQY
V: TRBV27; J: TRBJ2-7; CDR3: ASSRDRDRVVEQY
V: TRBV5-4; J: TRBJ2-1; CDR3: ASSLGGGAYNEQF
V: TRBV24-1; J: TRBJ2-2; CDR3: ATSDLEGQGGTGELF
V: TRBV29-1; J: TRBJ1-6; CDR3: SARDSENSPLH
V: TRBV27; J: TRBJ2-1; CDR3: ASSFRQGLLNEQF
V: TRBV6-5; J: TRBJ1-2; CDR3: ASTDSGTGGRGYT
V: TRBV18; J: TRBJ1-3; CDR3: ASSPNRQSSGNTIY
V: TRBV24-1; J: TRBJ1-5; CDR3: ATSAGVAGNNQPQH
V: TRBV6-5; J: TRBJ2-3; CDR3: AIFKISGSTDTQY
V: TRBV5-1; J: TRBJ2-5; CDR3: ASSLLGDRRQETQY
V: TRBV3-1/TRBV3-2; J: TRBJ2-1; CDR3: ASSQGDMNNEQF
V: TRBV3-1/TRBV3-2; J: TRBJ2-1; CDR3: ASSQERGLAGGRDEQF
V: TRBV11-3; J: TRBJ1-1; CDR3: ASSPTRQGATEAF
V: TRBV6-5; J: TRBJ2-2; CDR3: ASSSIARDTGELF
V: TRBV18; J: TRBJ2-7; CDR3: ASSLQTSVDEQY
V: TRBV3-1/TRBV3-2; J: TRBJ1-2; CDR3: ASSAGPFLGGYT
V: TRBV19; J: TRBJ2-1; CDR3: ASSSGGTYNEQF
V: TRBV2; J: TRBJ1-5; CDR3: ASTRATPAQPQH
V: TRBV28; J: TRBJ1-2; CDR3: ASYRQSYGYT
V: TRBV18; J: TRBJ1-5; CDR3: ASSPRGQNQPQH
V: TRBV14; J: TRBJ2-2; CDR3: ATGLAGGRELF
V: TRBV9; J: TRBJ2-7; CDR3: ASSPTGMLAEQY
V: TRBV3-1/TRBV3-2; J: TRBJ1-1; CDR3: ASSQDRGGNTEAF
V: TRBV19; J: TRBJ2-7; CDR3: ASSPGQGTPRVEQY
V: TRBV3-1/TRBV3-2; J: TRBJ1-2; CDR3: ASSQDPGGHYGYT
V: TRBV18; J: TRBJ2-1; CDR3: ASSPRISGGTYNEQF
V: TRBV29-1; J: TRBJ1-2; CDR3: SVTGGSNYGYT
V: TRBV3-1/TRBV3-2; J: TRBJ2-1; CDR3: ASSQVGGIGF
V: TRBV5-6; J: TRBJ1-4; CDR3: ASSLGQGSEKLF
V: TRBV25-1; J: TRBJ2-7; CDR3: ASSERGTYYEQY
V: TRBV9; J: TRBJ1-4; CDR3: ASSGGDRRNEKLF